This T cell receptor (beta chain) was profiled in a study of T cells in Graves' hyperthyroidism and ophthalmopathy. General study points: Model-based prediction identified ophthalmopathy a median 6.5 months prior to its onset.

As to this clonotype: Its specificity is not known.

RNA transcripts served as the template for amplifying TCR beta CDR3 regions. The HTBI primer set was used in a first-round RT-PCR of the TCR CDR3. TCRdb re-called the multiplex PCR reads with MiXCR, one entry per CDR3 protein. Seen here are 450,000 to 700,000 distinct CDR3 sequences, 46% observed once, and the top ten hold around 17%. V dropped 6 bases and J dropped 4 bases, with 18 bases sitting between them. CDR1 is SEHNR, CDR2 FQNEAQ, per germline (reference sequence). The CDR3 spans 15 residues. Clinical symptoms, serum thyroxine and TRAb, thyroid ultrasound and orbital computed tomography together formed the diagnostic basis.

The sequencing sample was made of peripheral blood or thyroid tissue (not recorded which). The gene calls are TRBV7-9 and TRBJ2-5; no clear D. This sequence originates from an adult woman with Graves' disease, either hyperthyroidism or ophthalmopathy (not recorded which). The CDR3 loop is CASSYSPSSRETQYF. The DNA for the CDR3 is TGTGCCAGCAGTTACTCGCCGAGCAGTCGAGAGACCCAGTACTTC.